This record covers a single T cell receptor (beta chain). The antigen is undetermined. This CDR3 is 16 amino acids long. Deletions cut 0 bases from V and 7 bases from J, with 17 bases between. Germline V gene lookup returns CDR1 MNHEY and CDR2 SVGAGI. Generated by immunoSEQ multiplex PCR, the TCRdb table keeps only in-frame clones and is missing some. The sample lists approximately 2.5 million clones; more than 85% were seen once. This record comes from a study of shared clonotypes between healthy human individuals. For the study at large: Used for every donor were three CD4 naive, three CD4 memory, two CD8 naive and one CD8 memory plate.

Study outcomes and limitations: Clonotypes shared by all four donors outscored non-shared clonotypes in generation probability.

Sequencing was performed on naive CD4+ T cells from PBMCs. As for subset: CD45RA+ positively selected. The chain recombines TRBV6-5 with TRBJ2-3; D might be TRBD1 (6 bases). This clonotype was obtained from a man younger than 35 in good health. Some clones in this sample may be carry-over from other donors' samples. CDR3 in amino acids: CASSYSFLGGKHTQYF. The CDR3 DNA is TGTGCCAGCAGTTACTCTTTTCTAGGGGGTAAACATACGCAGTATTTT.